Listed here are 24 T cell receptor beta chains from one sample, sequenced in a study of molecular identifiers for immune sequencing clone quantification. TCRdb re-called the PCR reads with MiXCR, one entry per CDR3 protein. Among a few hundred thousand distinct CDR3 sequences listed, about 25% were seen once. The sample taken for sequencing was naive CD8+ T cells from blood, with Jurkat cell RNA spiked in. Stated subset: FACS-sorted CD8+CD4-CCR7+CD45RA+ naive T cells. The receptors shown here come from a human donor in good health. Some libraries in this study had Jurkat cell RNA spiked in.

This clonotype came up many times. V usage is TRBV20-1 and J usage is TRBJ2-4; D is possibly TRBD1 (5 bases). CDR3 length equals 11 residues. Germline V gives CDR1 DFQATT, CDR2 SNEGSKA (reference sequence). Deletions cut 2 bases from V and 9 bases from J, with 8 bases between. CDR3 loop: CSARQGTIQYF. CDR3 coding DNA: TGCAGTGCTAGACAGGGAACCATTCAGTACTTC.

There are a few counts of this clonotype. The chain has TRBV7-9 and TRBJ2-1; the match to TRBD2 covers 8 bases. V lost 3 bases to trimming and J lost 10 bases; unmatched junction nucleotides: 11. The CDR3 consists of 15 residues. Germline loops: CDR1 SEHNR, CDR2 FQNEAQ (reference sequence). CDR3: CASSFNPGGPAEQFF. CDR3 in DNA: TGTGCCAGCAGCTTCAATCCGGGAGGGCCGGCCGAGCAGTTCTTC. The entire variable domain, with the rest obtained from reference TRBV7-9 and TRBJ2-1, is as follows: DTGVSQNPRHKITKRGQNVTFRCDPISEHNRLYWYRQTLGQGPEFLTYFQNEAQLEKSRLLSDRFSAERPKGSFSTLEIQRTEQGDSAMYLCASSFNPGGPAEQFFGPGTRLTVL.

The chain's CDR3 is CASSQGLISNQPQHF. The CDR3 DNA is TGCGCCAGCAGCCAAGGATTGATAAGCAATCAGCCCCAGCATTTT. The chain couples TRBV4-3 to TRBJ1-5, with D unresolved. The CDR3 has 15 amino acids. Germline V gives CDR1 LGHNA, CDR2 YSLEER. Trimming stripped 1 base from V and 1 base from J, with 8 bases between.

This clonotype was recorded many times. V and J are TRBV7-9 and TRBJ2-3; 8 bases are a match to TRBD2. The CDR3 length is 15 residues. V was clipped by 4 bases and J by 2 bases; unmatched bases: 5. In germline, CDR1 is SEHNR, CDR2 FQNEAQ (reference sequence). The CDR3 sequence is CASSSTSGTTDTQYF. The CDR3 DNA follows: TGTGCCAGCAGCTCCACTAGCGGAACCACAGATACGCAGTATTTT.

The CDR3 is CANAPGFSYNEQFF. The CDR3 nucleotides read TGTGCCAACGCACCGGGATTCTCCTACAATGAGCAGTTCTTC. This sequence joins TRBV12-3 or TRBV12-4 and TRBJ2-1, with D maybe TRBD2 (5 bases). With 10 bases removed from V and 0 bases from J, the gap between germline ends came to 13 bases. The CDR3 is made up of 14 amino acids.

About this clonotype itself: One base away lies a much larger clone, so this may be a sequencing read error. The J gene is TRBJ2-5, the V gene TRBV12-3 or TRBV12-4; 7 nucleotides match TRBD1. The CDR3 has 14 amino acids. The CDR3 spells CASSQTGFQEAQYF. The CDR3 DNA sequence: TGTGCCAGCAGCCAGACAGGGTTCCAAGAGGCCCAGTACTTC.

This clonotype appeared a few times. The chain employs TRBV6-5 and TRBJ2-3, with D possibly matching TRBD2 (6 bases). The CDR3 is 18 amino acids. Germline CDR1 reads MNHEY; CDR2 reads SVGAGI. V lost 6 bases, J lost 0 bases, and 22 bases lay in between. For the CDR3, the DNA is TGTGCCAGCAGGTCGGGACGGGAGAGTGTCTCTAGCACAGATACGCAGTATTTT. It yields the protein CASRSGRESVSSTDTQYF.

A single count supports this clonotype. Compared with germline, one end of the junction differs, possibly owing to a read error. The rearrangement uses TRBV11-2 and TRBJ2-5; D is possibly TRBD2 (6 bases). CDR1 is SGHAT and CDR2 is FQNNGV in the germline V gene. The CDR3 totals 15 residues. The DNA of the CDR3 is TGTGCCAGCAGCAGCGTTGAGACTAGTGACGAGACCCGGTACTTC. Translated: CASSSVETSDETRYF.

This clonotype was seen only a few times. The rearrangement joins TRBV4-1 to TRBJ1-5; D not resolved. The CDR3 runs 15 residues. V lost 0 bases to trimming and J lost 2 bases, with 8 bases between them. CDR1 and CDR2 (germline): MGHRA, YSYEKL. The CDR3 protein is CASSQDSVGNQPQHF. Written as DNA, the CDR3 is TGCGCCAGCAGCCAAGATTCCGTCGGCAATCAGCCCCAGCATTTT.

In the case of this clonotype: Being one base from a much bigger clone, this may be a read error. The chain links TRBV7-9 to TRBJ2-7; 7 bases match TRBD2. V was pared by 1 base and J by 6 bases, with 12 bases of the junction left unmatched. The germline CDR1 and CDR2 sequences are SEHNR and FQNEAQ (reference sequence). CDR3 size: 16 residues. The DNA of the CDR3 is TGTGCCAGCAGCTTAGGGGGTTCGGGACTAACGGCCGAGCAGTACTTC. This translates into CASSLGGSGLTAEQYF. The full variable domain, its missing parts supplied by reference TRBV7-9 and TRBJ2-7, is DTGVSQNPRHKITKRGQNVTFRCDPISEHNRLYWYRQTLGQGPEFLTYFQNEAQLEKSRLLSDRFSAERPKGSFSTLEIQRTEQGDSAMYLCASSLGGSGLTAEQYFGPGTRLTVT.

Details on this clonotype: Being one base from a much bigger clone, this may be a read error. This chain joins TRBV30 and TRBJ2-7, with TRBD1 identical over 7 bases. The CDR3 loop spans 12 amino acids. Germline V gene data show CDR1 as GTSNPN and CDR2 as SVGIG (reference sequence). CDR3 residues: CAWSLTGNELYF. Here the CDR3 DNA reads TGTGCCTGGAGTTTGACAGGGAACGAGCTGTACTTC.

V gene TRBV29-1 combines with J gene TRBJ1-1; 7 bases agree with TRBD1. Germline CDR1 and CDR2: SQVTM and ANQGSEA. The J segment lost 1 base and the V segment lost 5 bases, leaving 16 bases of the junction unmatched. This CDR3 has 17 residues. The CDR3 sequence is CSVRERTGSFPNTEAFF. The CDR3 region has the DNA TGCAGCGTTAGGGAGAGGACAGGAAGCTTTCCGAACACTGAAGCTTTCTTT.

This clonotype was counted between two and nine times. The V and J genes are TRBV12-3 or TRBV12-4 and TRBJ1-1; 9 nucleotides align to TRBD1. The J segment lost 1 base and the V segment lost 5 bases, leaving 5 bases of the junction unmatched. The CDR3 extends over 15 amino acids. This CDR3 reads CASSGQGKKNTEAFF. The CDR3 DNA reads TGTGCCAGCAGTGGACAGGGGAAAAAGAACACTGAAGCTTTCTTT.

In this sample, this clonotype turned up a few times. V gene TRBV20-1 combines with J gene TRBJ2-3, with 14 bases fitting TRBD2. The CDR3 is made up of 16 amino acids. J gave up 6 bases and V 3 bases, and 8 bases lay outside the gene matches. Germline CDR1 DFQATT, CDR2 SNEGSKA (reference sequence). The CDR3 sequence: CSASYGLAGGRDTQYF. For the CDR3, the DNA is TGCAGTGCTAGCTATGGACTAGCGGGAGGTCGGGATACGCAGTATTTT.

The sample holds many counts of this clonotype. The J gene is TRBJ2-2, the V gene TRBV29-1; tentative D call: TRBD2 (5 bases). The CDR3 is made up of 16 amino acids. The V end was cut by 0 bases, the J end by 1 base, with 12 bases between. Germline V gives CDR1 SQVTM, CDR2 ANQGSEA. The CDR3 sequence: CSVEDHQRMNTGELFF. The CDR3 bases are TGCAGCGTTGAAGATCATCAGCGGATGAACACCGGGGAGCTGTTTTTT.

Worth noting for this clonotype: Lacking the conserved final phenylalanine or tryptophan, this CDR3 likely reflects a read error. CDR3 in amino acids: CASSGESYQPQHL. The CDR3 coding sequence is TGTGCCAGCAGCGGGGAGTCGTATCAGCCCCAGCATCTT. The V and J genes are TRBV6-2 or TRBV6-3 and TRBJ1-5, with D uncertain. Trimming pared 6 bases from V and 5 bases from J, leaving 11 bases between. Germline CDR1 and CDR2: MNHEY and SVGEGT. The CDR3 has 13 amino acids.

This clonotype was observed many times. The CDR3 region is CASSSDIHQPQHF. In nucleotides, the CDR3 is TGTGCCAGCAGTTCAGACATCCATCAGCCCCAGCATTTT. The V gene is TRBV12-3 or TRBV12-4, the J gene TRBJ1-5; D unresolved. CDR3 length: 13 residues. Trimming stripped 4 bases from V and 5 bases from J, with 9 bases between.

V gene TRBV6-2 or TRBV6-3 combines with J gene TRBJ2-5; D is possibly TRBD1 (6 bases). V was pared by 6 bases and J by 9 bases, with 11 bases between. The CDR3 spans 11 residues. Germline loops: CDR1 MNHEY, CDR2 SVGEGT. The CDR3 nucleotides read TGTGCCAGCAGGGACAGTGAGCCCCAGTACTTC. This encodes CASRDSEPQYF.

A few counts support this clonotype. This may be a read error, as it is one base from a much larger clone. The genes are TRBV29-1 and TRBJ2-2; D tentatively fits TRBD1 or TRBD2 (6 bases each). The V and J ends lost 6 bases and 4 bases respectively, with 9 bases between them. The CDR3 contains 12 residues. CDR1 and CDR2 from the germline V gene are SQVTM and ANQGSEA. CDR3 loop: CSVRGGTGELFF. CDR3 coding DNA: TGCAGCGTCAGGGGAGGCACCGGGGAGCTGTTTTTT.

In regard to this clonotype: This may arise from a read error, as a much more abundant clone is one base away. The chain employs TRBV7-9 and TRBJ1-1; D gene ambiguous. V was trimmed by 5 bases and J by 6 bases, leaving 22 bases between them. The CDR3 sequence is 16 residues long. Germline V gene sequence: CDR1 SEHNR, CDR2 FQNEAQ (reference sequence). This chain's CDR3 is CASSPSARGSRPEAFF. The CDR3 coding sequence is TGTGCCAGCAGCCCCTCGGCCCGAGGCTCCCGCCCTGAAGCTTTCTTT.

Worth noting for this clonotype: This may arise from a read error, as a much more abundant clone is one base away. The V gene is TRBV6-5, the J gene TRBJ2-7, with 9 bases identical to TRBD1. The CDR3 runs 15 residues. Germline-derived CDR1 and CDR2 are MNHEY and SVGAGI. Unmatched junction bases numbered 8, after V lost 0 bases and J lost 8 bases. CDR3 coding DNA: TGTGCCAGCAGTTACTCTGGGACAGGGCAGTCCAAGCAGTACTTC. This sequence encodes CASSYSGTGQSKQYF.

On this clonotype itself: Compared with germline, one end of the junction differs, possibly owing to a read error. The chain couples TRBV7-3 to TRBJ2-3; the D gene could be TRBD1 or TRBD2 (5 bases each). Germline CDR1 and CDR2: SGHTA and FQGTGA. This CDR3 spans 17 amino acids. DNA for the CDR3: TGTGCCAGCAGCTTAGGTTTGGGGACCCAGTACACAGATGCGCAGTATTTT. Protein: CASSLGLGTQYTDAQYF.

The chain employs TRBV7-9 and TRBJ2-1; 13 bases are a match to TRBD2. Germline-derived CDR1 and CDR2 are SEHNR and FQNEAQ (reference sequence). The CDR3 spans 20 residues. V was pared by 4 bases and J by 0 bases, with 12 bases of the junction left unmatched. This chain's CDR3 is CASSSWTSGSSESSYNEQFF. CDR3 nucleotide sequence: TGTGCCAGCAGCTCCTGGACTAGCGGGAGTTCCGAGAGCTCCTACAATGAGCAGTTCTTC. The complete variable domain, with remaining parts taken from reference TRBV7-9 and TRBJ2-1, reads DTGVSQNPRHKITKRGQNVTFRCDPISEHNRLYWYRQTLGQGPEFLTYFQNEAQLEKSRLLSDRFSAERPKGSFSTLEIQRTEQGDSAMYLCASSSWTSGSSESSYNEQFFGPGTRLTVL.

The table lists this clonotype with a few counts. The gene calls are TRBV4-3 and TRBJ2-7; D remains ambiguous. The CDR3 has 15 residues. The V and J ends lost 0 bases and 2 bases respectively, with 11 bases between them. Per germline, CDR1 LGHNA and CDR2 YSLEER. CDR3 in DNA: TGCGCCAGCAGCCAAGATCGAAACATCCCCTACGAGCAGTACTTC. Translation: CASSQDRNIPYEQYF.